Detailed here is one T cell receptor beta chain. This sample was included in a study of T cell responses to AZD1222 COVID-19 vaccine. V lost 1 base, J lost 3 bases, and 11 bases lay in between. Germline V gene data show CDR1 as SGHKS and CDR2 as YYEKEE (reference sequence). The CDR3 length is 15 residues. The data were produced by immunoSEQ multiplex PCR, yet TCRdb's version contains in-frame clones alone and is incomplete. This table has under 200,000 clones, 80% to 95% appearing once. V is TRBV5-5 and J is TRBJ2-1; possibly TRBD2 for D (5 bases). Source: peripheral blood, taken on day 0 of AZD1222 vaccination. The source is an adult in good health. The CDR3 DNA reads TGTGCCAGCAGCTTGTGGCTAGCCGGCTACAATGAGCAGTTCTTC. Residues: CASSLWLAGYNEQFF.